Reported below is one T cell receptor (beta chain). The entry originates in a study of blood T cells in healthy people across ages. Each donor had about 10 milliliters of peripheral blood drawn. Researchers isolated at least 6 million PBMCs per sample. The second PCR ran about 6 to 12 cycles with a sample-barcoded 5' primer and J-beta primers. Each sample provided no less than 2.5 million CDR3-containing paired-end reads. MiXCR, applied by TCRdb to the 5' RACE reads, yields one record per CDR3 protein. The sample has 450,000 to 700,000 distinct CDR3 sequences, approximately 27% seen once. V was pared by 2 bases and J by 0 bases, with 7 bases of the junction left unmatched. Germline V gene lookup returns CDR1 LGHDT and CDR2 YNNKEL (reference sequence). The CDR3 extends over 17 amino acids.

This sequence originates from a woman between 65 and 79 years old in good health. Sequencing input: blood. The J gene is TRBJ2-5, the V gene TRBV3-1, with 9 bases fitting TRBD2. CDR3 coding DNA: TGTGCCAGCAGCCAACTAGCGGGGCCTTGGTACCAAGAGACCCAGTACTTC. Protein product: CASSQLAGPWYQETQYF.